The 8 T cell receptor beta chains below all came from one sample that was sequenced in a study of blood T cell repertoires in COVID-19. The table came from immunoSEQ multiplex PCR; TCRdb's copy has only in-frame clones and leaves some out. Of fewer than 150,000 clones in the sample, about 87% were seen once. The sequencing input was peripheral blood. These receptors originate from a woman between 70 and 85 years old with acute or convalescent COVID-19.

The chain couples TRBV18 to TRBJ1-6; unclear D gene. The CDR3 length is 17 residues. Germline CDR1 reads KGHSH; CDR2 reads LQKENI. V dropped 0 bases and J dropped 7 bases, with 16 bases sitting between them. CDR3 amino acids: CASSPPAPAALNSPLHF. The CDR3 DNA reads as TGTGCCAGCTCACCACCGGCCCCTGCGGCTCTCAATTCACCCCTCCACTTT.

This rearrangement joins TRBV28 to TRBJ1-4, with 10 bases lining up with TRBD1. The V and J ends lost 7 bases and 0 bases, in that order; junction bases with no gene match: 5. Germline CDR1 MDHEN, CDR2 SYDVKM. The CDR3 sequence is 16 residues long. CDR3 sequence reads: CASTGQGGATNEKLFF. CDR3 sequence (DNA): TGTGCCAGCACCGGACAGGGGGGAGCAACTAATGAAAAACTGTTTTTT. The full variable domain, with the rest looked up from reference TRBV28 and TRBJ1-4, is DVKVTQSSRYLVKRTGEKVFLECVQDMDHENMFWYRQDPGLGLRLIYFSYDVKMKEKGDIPEGYSVSREKKERFSLILESASTNQTSMYLCASTGQGGATNEKLFFGSGTQLSVL.

The rearrangement joins TRBV5-4 to TRBJ2-2, with 9 bases identical to TRBD2. Per germline, CDR1 SGHNT and CDR2 YYREEE (reference sequence). The CDR3 contains 16 residues. The V segment lost 1 base and the J segment 5 bases; nucleotides outside the gene matches: 6. CDR3 DNA: TGTGCCAGCAGCTTGTTCGGTGCGGGGGGGACCGGGGAGCTGTTTTTT. Amino acid sequence: CASSLFGAGGTGELFF.

This chain uses TRBV11-2 with TRBJ1-4; 8 bases match TRBD1. Germline-derived CDR1 and CDR2 are SGHAT and FQNNGV. This CDR3 is 17 amino acids long. Unmatched junction bases numbered 9, after V lost 5 bases and J lost 1 base. CDR3 coding DNA: TGTGCCAGCAGCCCAGCCAGGGGGCTTGGAACTAATGAAAAACTGTTTTTT. Its protein product is CASSPARGLGTNEKLFF.

This chain links TRBV29-1 with TRBJ2-6, with TRBD2 matching 7 bases. Germline assignment: CDR1 SQVTM and CDR2 ANQGSEA. V shed 6 bases and J 4 bases; nucleotides not matched to a gene: 6. The CDR3 is 14 residues long. The CDR3, as DNA: TGCAGCGTGTGGGGAGGGGACGGGGCCAACGTCCTGACTTTC. This sequence encodes CSVWGGDGANVLTF. The whole variable domain, remainder taken from reference TRBV29-1 and TRBJ2-6, is SAVISQKPSRDICQRGTSLTIQCQVDSQVTMMFWYRQQPGQSLTLIATANQGSEATYESGFVIDKFPISRPNLTFSTLTVSNMSPEDSSIYLCSVWGGDGANVLTFGAGSRLTVL.

The chain is built from TRBV6-2 or TRBV6-3 and TRBJ2-7; 7 nucleotides align to TRBD1. Germline CDR1 MNHEY, CDR2 SVGEGT. With V trimmed by 6 bases and J by 4 bases, 9 bases remained unmatched. The CDR3 totals 14 residues. The CDR3, as DNA: TGTGCCAGCAGCAAACAGGGACAGATTTACGAGCAGTACTTC. This sequence encodes CASSKQGQIYEQYF.

Here the CDR3 reads CASSLRTSGGGETQYF. CDR3 in DNA: TGTGCCAGCAGCCTCCGAACTAGCGGGGGCGGGGAGACCCAGTACTTC. V is TRBV3-1 (or the pseudogene TRBV3-2) and J is TRBJ2-5; 11 bases fit TRBD2. CDR1 is LGHDT and CDR2 is YNNKEL in the germline V gene (reference sequence). This CDR3 region has 16 residues. The trim removed 4 bases at V and 5 bases at J, leaving 9 bases unmatched.

V and J are TRBV28 and TRBJ2-5; D gene unclear. The germline gives CDR1 MDHEN, CDR2 SYDVKM. Between the trimmed V and J ends, which lost 4 bases and 4 bases, there was a span of 10 bases. The CDR3 is 13 residues long. The CDR3 loop reads CASSSGSPETQYF. The CDR3 coding sequence is TGTGCCAGCAGTTCTGGCTCCCCAGAGACCCAGTACTTC. The entire variable domain, with the rest obtained from reference TRBV28 and TRBJ2-5, is as follows: DVKVTQSSRYLVKRTGEKVFLECVQDMDHENMFWYRQDPGLGLRLIYFSYDVKMKEKGDIPEGYSVSREKKERFSLILESASTNQTSMYLCASSSGSPETQYFGPGTRLLVL.